This T cell receptor (beta chain) was captured by sequencing in a study of cytomegalovirus exposure and HLA in healthy donors. Study context: The early release's HLA-typed donors yielded some 85 million unique TCRs.

Looked up from germline, CDR1 is LGHNA and CDR2 is YNFKEQ. With 0 bases removed from V and 6 bases from J, the gap between germline ends came to 11 bases. This CDR3 spans 14 amino acids. PCR was performed using 60 Vbeta and 13 Jbeta primers. Produced via immunoSEQ multiplex PCR; TCRdb's table is partial and in-frame only. Its clone listing holds about 200,000 clones. V is TRBV4-2 and J is TRBJ1-2, with a possible D match to TRBD1 (6 bases). The receptor was derived from a boy between 10 and 17 years old in good health and CMV-seronegative. Sequencing was performed on PBMCs. The CDR3 reads CASSQDGAGDGYTF. Here the CDR3 DNA reads TGTGCCAGCAGCCAAGATGGGGCAGGGGATGGCTACACCTTC.